This TCR beta chain was identified in a study of CD8 T cells in ankylosing spondylitis. This clonotype was counted a few times. Its antigen is still unknown. Overall study results and limits: A motif of several highly homologous TCR beta variants was seen as apparently characteristic of ankylosing spondylitis blood.

TCRdb re-analysed the 5' RACE reads in MiXCR, keeping a single row per CDR3 protein. The sample lists a few hundred thousand distinct CDR3 sequences, 11% occurring once. The CDR3 length is 13 residues. Germline V gives CDR1 MNHEY, CDR2 SMNVEV (reference sequence). Trimming shortened V by 3 bases and J by 3 bases, and 8 bases separated the two germline ends. The chain has TRBV27 and TRBJ1-1; D unclear. The source is a female donor with ankylosing spondylitis or in good health (not recorded which). Material for sequencing was blood, either unsorted or a sorted T cell fraction (not recorded which). The CDR3 region is CASSLWSHTEAFF. DNA of the CDR3: TGTGCCAGCAGTTTGTGGTCCCACACTGAAGCTTTCTTT.